Following are 6 T cell receptor beta chains from one sample sequenced in a study of blood T cell repertoires in COVID-19. Sequenced by immunoSEQ multiplex PCR; TCRdb stores in-frame clones only, minus some. The sample holds about 480,000 clones; 88% are singletons and the top ten take 1.5% to 2%. Input material: PBMCs or T cells enriched from blood (not recorded which). These TCRs come from a woman aged 40 to 50 who had recovered from COVID-19.

On this clone: The junction differs from germline at one of its ends, possibly a read error. The genes are TRBV9 and TRBJ2-2, with D uncertain. There are 15 residues in the CDR3. In germline, CDR1 is SGDLS, CDR2 YYNGEE. The DNA of the CDR3 is TGTGCCAGCAGCGTCCTTGAGAGGAACGCCGGGGAGCTGTTTTTT. This gives the protein CASSVLERNAGELFF. The full variable domain, with the rest looked up from reference TRBV9 and TRBJ2-2, is DSGVTQTPKHLITATGQRVTLRCSPRSGDLSVYWYQQSLDQGLQFLIQYYNGEERAKGNILERFSAQQFPDLHSELNLSSLELGDSALYFCASSVLERNAGELFFGEGSRLTVL.

The chain carries TRBV19 and TRBJ1-1; 7 nucleotides match TRBD1. V gave up 4 bases and J gave up 4 bases; unmatched junction bases: 6. CDR1 and CDR2 (germline): LNHDA, SQIVND (reference sequence). The CDR3 length is 14 residues. DNA of the CDR3: TGTGCCAGTAGTAACACAGGGGCGAGCACTGAAGCTTTCTTT. It yields the protein CASSNTGASTEAFF.

This clone has just one count. V gene TRBV7-9 combines with J gene TRBJ2-5; maybe TRBD2 (5 bases). Trimming removed 5 bases from V and 4 bases from J, with 17 bases in between. Germline CDR1 reads SEHNR; CDR2 reads FQNEAQ (reference sequence). The CDR3 totals 15 residues. As DNA, the CDR3 is TGTGCCAGCAGCGTCCCCCGGGGTCTCAGAGAGACCCAGTACTTC. Amino acids: CASSVPRGLRETQYF.

This clone was observed a single time. The chain links TRBV27 to TRBJ1-1; D unclear. The germline V gene encodes CDR1 MNHEY and CDR2 SMNVEV (reference sequence). The CDR3 spans 15 residues. Trimming left V 5 bases short and J 0 bases short, with 13 bases between. CDR3 amino acids: CASSRVNIMNTEAFF. In DNA form, the CDR3 reads TGTGCCAGCAGTCGTGTAAATATTATGAACACTGAAGCTTTCTTT.

The gene calls are TRBV18 and TRBJ2-3; perhaps TRBD2 as D (5 bases). The CDR3 contains 14 residues. The V and J ends lost 5 bases and 1 base respectively, with 10 bases between them. Germline V gene data show CDR1 as KGHSH and CDR2 as LQKENI. The CDR3 region is CASSKVGGTDTQYF. The CDR3, as DNA: TGTGCCAGCTCAAAAGTCGGGGGCACAGATACGCAGTATTTT.

The chain links TRBV9 to TRBJ1-4, with D unresolved. The CDR3 spans 15 residues. Trimming left V 0 bases short and J 5 bases short, with 11 bases between. Germline values: CDR1 SGDLS, CDR2 YYNGEE. The CDR3 sequence is CASSVGGAPNEKLFF. The DNA for the CDR3 is TGTGCCAGCAGCGTAGGGGGAGCCCCCAATGAAAAACTGTTTTTT.